This T cell receptor (beta chain) was profiled in a study of shared clonotypes between healthy human individuals (dated by TCRdb to about 2020). At the level of the whole study: A few men and a couple of women, aged 18 to 49 years, made up the cohort. For each donor, CD4 naive and CD4 memory were each given three plates, CD8 naive was given two plates, and CD8 memory was given one plate. To estimate repertoire size and how much clonotype sharing occurs between individuals, the study deeply sequenced the blood TCR repertoires of several healthy adults. To increase sequencing depth and limit assay-specific biases, TCR repertoire library preparation and sequencing were carried out by different laboratories using diverse techniques. Between about 0.8 and 9 billion PBMCs per donor were obtained by leukapheresis.

Broad study findings and their caveats: Larger estimated clonotype richness was generally found for naive subsets than for memory subsets. Even with the large sequencing depth, rarefaction of the sorted-subset datasets indicated that sequencing was incomplete. Across four donors, about 5.2% of naive CD4, approximately 3.5% of naive CD8, about 2% of memory CD4, and approximately 0.4% of memory CD8 clonotypes were shared. The genetic and exposure-history diversity represented was limited by the small number of donors. Sampling was limited to blood, and TCR repertoires in tissue likely differ from TCR repertoires in blood. Pairwise subsampling led to the expectation that sequencing depth would affect the degree of clonotype sharing among donors. Compared with non-shared clonotypes, clonotypes shared by all four sorted-subset donors had higher generation probabilities.

Using the deep immunoSEQ assay, multiplex PCR amplified TCR CDR3 regions from genomic DNA. Genomic DNA extracted from each cell subset was distributed evenly over all wells of several immunoSEQ 96-well plates, and each plate served as one replicate. For sorted subsets, each replicate PCR was loaded with 200 ng genomic DNA, equivalent to about 30,000 T cell genomes. Purified libraries were quantified with a Qubit 3.0 fluorometer, sized on a Bioanalyzer 2100, and re-quantified with the KAPA Library Quantification kit. Every immunoSEQ 96-well plate was sequenced on a separate single-read 150-cycle Illumina NextSeq 550 flow cell. Under the source paper's analysis protocol: The immunoSEQ output contained only junctional sequences without quality scores, so filtering could not match that applied to full-length reads. To assign V/J genes and CDR3, sequences were annotated using PyIR, a Python wrapper for IgBLAST v1.9, with IMGT germline references. Reads were removed for weak V/J assignments (E-value above 1e-6), missing CDR3, stop codons, out-of-frame junctions, or ambiguous translated residues. V3J clonotypes were defined as sequences sharing an identical inferred V gene, J gene, and CDR3 amino acid sequence. The percentage overlap between two repertoires was calculated by dividing the number of shared unique clonotypes by the size of the smaller repertoire. Richness of each repertoire was evaluated using RTK rarefaction, the Chao1 estimator, and Recon v2.1 estimates of unobserved clonotypes. For all TCRbeta clonotypes obtained by the gDNA method from a few donors, generation probabilities were computed with OLGA. As stored in TCRdb, this immuneACCESS dataset retains in-frame rearrangements with V and J assigned. A fraction of the clones does not appear; measured against another copy, unresolved V genes explain less than half of the discrepancy, and the remainder lacks a known reason. V and J calls and clone size are those listed in that table; D and trimming were worked out from the DNA. The sample records 600,000 to 800,000 clones, approximately 72% of which are singletons. Clones ranked in the top ten supply 1.8% of the sample.

Remarks on this clone: Its antigen specificity is not known. One base away there is no much larger clone; base qualities are not given.

The donors were healthy, HIV-negative adults who had no recently reported acute infections or vaccinations. Only Caucasian adults living in Nashville, Tennessee, USA were represented among the donors. Magnetic negative selection was used to enrich CD4+ T cells, after which naive cells were positively selected on CD45RA and the negative fraction became the memory subset. After blood collection by leukapheresis, PBMCs were isolated using Ficoll-Histopaque density gradient centrifugation and then cryopreserved in the vapor phase of liquid nitrogen. Analytical flow cytometry was used to check the purity and quantity of every magnetically sorted T cell population. From each sorted fraction, genomic DNA was isolated and quantified by UV absorbance on a Nanodrop 2000c. The sequencing input was memory CD4+ T cells sorted from blood. The meaning of the sample's cell subset or site label: CD45RA-negative fraction. This clonotype was obtained from a woman in her twenties or thirties in good health.

The CDR3 in this case is CASRAHGYLGANVLTF. The bases are TGTGCCAGCAGGGCCCATGGGTATTTAGGGGCCAACGTCCTGACTTTC. The receptor chain draws on TRBV2 and TRBJ2-6; no D gene call is confident. Taken from the germline V gene, the CDR1 and CDR2 loops are SNHLY and FYNNEI. CDR3 length: 16 amino acids, cysteine to phenylalanine. CDR3 DNA is the only sequence kept; it has 48 bases, read in frame from the first base. V drops 6 bases and J drops 4 bases, leaving 16 bases in between.